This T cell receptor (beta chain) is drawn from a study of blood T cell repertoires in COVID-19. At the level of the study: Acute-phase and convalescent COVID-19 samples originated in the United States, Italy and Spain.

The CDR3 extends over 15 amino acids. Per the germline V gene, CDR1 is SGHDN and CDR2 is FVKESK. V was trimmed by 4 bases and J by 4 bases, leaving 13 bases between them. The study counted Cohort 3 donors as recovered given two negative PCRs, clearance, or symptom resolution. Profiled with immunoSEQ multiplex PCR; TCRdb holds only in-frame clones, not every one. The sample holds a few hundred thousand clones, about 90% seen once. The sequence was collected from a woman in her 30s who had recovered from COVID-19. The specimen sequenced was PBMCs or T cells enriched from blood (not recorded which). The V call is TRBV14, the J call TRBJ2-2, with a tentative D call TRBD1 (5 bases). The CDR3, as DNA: TGTGCCAGCAGCCGAAGGGGCCCTGGCACCGGGGAGCTGTTTTTT. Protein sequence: CASSRRGPGTGELFF.